Below, one TCR beta chain is given with its context. The data were obtained in a study of T cell changes during pregnancy in multiple sclerosis. This table comes from immunoSEQ multiplex PCR, and its TCRdb copy is limited to in-frame clones, with some not included. Among tens of thousands of clones, 85% to 95% were seen once, and the ten largest hold roughly 0.71%. The CDR3 is 15 amino acids. The germline V gene encodes CDR1 SGHTA and CDR2 FQGNSA. The V and J ends lost 2 bases and 5 bases, in that order; junction bases with no gene match: 3. The sequence was obtained from a female donor with multiple sclerosis, enrolled in a pregnancy study. The sequenced sample was CD4+ T cells from peripheral blood mononuclear cells, obtained in the third trimester of pregnancy. The genes are TRBV7-2 and TRBJ2-3, with TRBD2 matching 11 bases. CDR3 loop: CASSLLAGGGDTQYF. DNA for the CDR3: TGTGCCAGCAGCTTACTAGCGGGGGGTGGAGATACGCAGTATTTT.